The 5 T cell receptor beta chains reported below all come from one sample, sequenced in a study of shared clonotypes between healthy human individuals. This table comes from immunoSEQ multiplex PCR, and its TCRdb copy is limited to in-frame clones, with some not included. The sample lists around 450,000 clones, about 76% seen once, with 13% in the top ten. The sample was PBMCs. The receptors originated from a woman in her 40s in good health. Some clones in this sample may be carry-over from other donors' samples.

This chain links TRBV7-2 with TRBJ2-1; either TRBD1 or TRBD2 may supply D (5 bases each). V was clipped by 3 bases and J by 9 bases, with 12 bases between them. Germline CDR1 reads SGHTA; CDR2 reads FQGNSA. This CDR3 has 13 amino acids. In DNA form, the CDR3 reads TGTGCCAGCAGCTTGGGACGAGGCAGTGAGCAGTTCTTC. It encodes CASSLGRGSEQFF.

The rearrangement links TRBV30 to TRBJ1-6; D is ambiguous. This CDR3 has 15 residues. CDR1 is GTSNPN, CDR2 SVGIG, per germline (reference sequence). Trimming took off 0 bases at V and 9 bases at J, with 15 bases between the two ends. The CDR3 DNA reads TGTGCCTGGAGTGTAGAAGGGAGTTGGGGTTCACCCCTCCACTTT. Its protein product is CAWSVEGSWGSPLHF.

The rearrangement links TRBV12-5 to TRBJ2-3; D is ambiguous. Germline V gene sequence: CDR1 LGHNT, CDR2 FRNRAP. The CDR3 extends over 14 amino acids. V lost 3 bases, J lost 6 bases, and 13 bases lay in between. The CDR3 DNA sequence: TGTGCTAGTGGTTTCAGTGCCACCCCGGATACGCAGTATTTT. Translated: CASGFSATPDTQYF.

This chain links TRBV29-1 with TRBJ1-4, with 7 bases aligning to TRBD1. Trimming at V came to 7 bases and at J to 4 bases, leaving 6 bases not matched to a gene. The germline gives CDR1 SQVTM, CDR2 ANQGSEA. There are 13 residues in the CDR3. CDR3 sequence: CSARQGVNEKLFF. CDR3 nucleotide sequence: TGCAGCGCCCGACAGGGTGTTAATGAAAAACTGTTTTTT.

The chain has TRBV7-8 and TRBJ2-5; 9 bases align to TRBD1. J gave up 5 bases and V 1 base, and 2 bases lay outside the gene matches. Germline CDR1 SGHVS, CDR2 FQNEAQ. The CDR3 runs 14 residues. The CDR3 DNA reads as TGTGCCAGCAGCTTAGTAGGACAGGGGGAGACCCAGTACTTC. This gives the protein CASSLVGQGETQYF.